Shown below are 7 T cell receptor beta chains from a single sample sequenced in a study of blood T cell repertoires in COVID-19. Libraries were prepared by immunoSEQ multiplex PCR; TCRdb keeps only in-frame clonotypes and omits some of them. The sample includes fewer than 90,000 clones, approximately 89% of them seen just once. Sequencing was done on a sample of peripheral blood. The source of these receptors is a man aged 45-65 years with active or convalescent COVID-19.

The rearrangement links TRBV7-2 to TRBJ2-5; 8 bases line up with TRBD2. V lost 2 bases to trimming and J lost 2 bases; unmatched junction nucleotides: 4. CDR3 length: 15 residues. Germline V CDR1 and CDR2: SGHTA, FQGNSA. CDR3 nucleotide sequence: TGTGCCAGCAGCTTACGGCGGGGGGTTCAAGAGACCCAGTACTTC. Protein sequence: CASSLRRGVQETQYF.

The CDR3 protein is CASSIDRDRYYNTEAFF. The CDR3, as DNA: TGTGCCAGTAGTATAGATCGGGACAGGTATTACAACACTGAAGCTTTCTTT. V usage is TRBV19 and J usage is TRBJ1-1; 8 positions match TRBD1. Germline CDR1 LNHDA, CDR2 SQIVND (reference sequence). Losses at the gene ends were 0 bases for V and 2 bases for J; bases not matched to a gene: 8. This CDR3 contains 17 residues.

The J gene is TRBJ1-4, the V gene TRBV4-1, with D perhaps TRBD1 (6 bases). The CDR3 has 14 amino acids. The V gene's germline CDR1 is MGHRA and CDR2 YSYEKL. Trimming pared 2 bases from V and 5 bases from J, leaving 9 bases between. The DNA of the CDR3 is TGCGCCAGCAGCCAAAGGACAGCCAATGAAAAACTGTTTTTT. Amino acids: CASSQRTANEKLFF.

In this sample, this clone turned up once. V is TRBV18 and J is TRBJ1-6, with TRBD1 matching 9 bases. Germline V gene sequence: CDR1 KGHSH, CDR2 LQKENI. J lost 7 bases, V lost 3 bases, and 7 bases had no gene match. The CDR3 has 16 amino acids. CDR3 coding DNA: TGTGCCAGCTCACCCCCGACAGGGGGAGAGAATTCACCCCTCCACTTT. Amino acids: CASSPPTGGENSPLHF.

This chain joins TRBV12-1 and TRBJ2-7; the DNA was not used to check the table's D call, TRBD1. TRBV12-1 is designated a pseudogene. The CDR3 has 14 residues. CDR3 loop: CASSTGQGADEQYV. CDR3 nucleotides: TGTGCCAGCAGCACGGGACAGGGGGCGGACGAGCAGTACGTC.

In regard to this clone: Other DNA sequences from this sample encode an identical CDR3 as well. The J gene is TRBJ1-6, the V gene TRBV27; 8 bases are a match to TRBD1. The germline gives CDR1 MNHEY, CDR2 SMNVEV (reference sequence). This CDR3 contains 14 residues. V was pared by 4 bases and J by 7 bases, with 3 bases of the junction left unmatched. CDR3 DNA sequence: TGTGCCAGCAGTTGGGACAGGCAAAATTCACCCCTCCACTTT. Translating it yields CASSWDRQNSPLHF.

This clone turned up a few times. The chain is built from TRBV7-8 and TRBJ2-1; TRBD1 might be the D (5 bases). In germline, CDR1 is SGHVS, CDR2 FQNEAQ. The CDR3 totals 14 residues. The ends were cut back, 2 bases at V and 9 bases at J, with 14 bases in the middle. In DNA, the CDR3 is TGTGCCAGCAGCTTACGGGTTTTAGGGGTTGAGCAGTTCTTC. This codes for CASSLRVLGVEQFF.